This is a list of T cell receptor beta chains from one sample in a study of T cell clonotyping in hematopoietic cell transplantation. The table came from immunoSEQ multiplex PCR; TCRdb's copy has only in-frame clones and leaves some out. The data hold approximately 44,000 clones, with 95% observed a single time. The material sequenced was peripheral blood mononuclear cells. The receptors stem from a young man in good health. Some clones in this sample may be carry-over from other donors' samples. Both conserved end residues are part of each CDR3. The D gene is left open where the match is weak. Expanded clones are given a class, and other clones once, few, many or no size at all.

J | size | V | D | DNA | CDR3
TRBJ1-5 | . | TRBV2 | . | TGTGCCAGCAGGGAGGGGGATCTGGGCAATCAGCCCCAGCATTTT | CASREGDLGNQPQHF
TRBJ2-7 | . | TRBV19 | TRBD2 | TGTGTCAGTACTGACGGGACTAGCGGCTACGAGCAGTACTTC | CVSTDGTSGYEQYF
TRBJ2-3 | . | TRBV7-3 | TRBD1 | TGTGCCAGCAGCTGGGGACAGGGAACAGATACGCAGTATTTT | CASSWGQGTDTQYF
TRBJ1-1 | few | TRBV30 | . | TGTGCCTGGAGGACTACAAGGAACACTGAAGCTTTCTTT | CAWRTTRNTEAFF
TRBJ2-1 | . | TRBV7-3 | TRBD2 | TGTGCCAGCAGCCGTCAGGCGGGGGGCCCTTACAATGAGCAGTTCTTC | CASSRQAGGPYNEQFF
TRBJ1-4 | . | TRBV9 | . | TGTGCCAGCAGCGTAGCGGCCGGGGGAAACGAAAAACTGTTTTTT | CASSVAAGGNEKLFF
TRBJ2-7 | . | TRBV30 | TRBD1 | TGTGCCTGGAGTAGGGGACAGGCCCCTTACCAGCAGTACTTC | CAWSRGQAPYQQYF
TRBJ2-7 | . | TRBV4-2 | TRBD2 | TGTGCCAGCAGCCAGAACCTTTTGACTAGCGGGGGGAAAACCTACGAGCAGTACTTC | CASSQNLLTSGGKTYEQYF
TRBJ2-5 | . | TRBV2 | . | TGTGCCAGCAACGAGAGGGACCTGGAACAAGAGACCCAGTACTTC | CASNERDLEQETQYF
TRBJ1-2 | . | TRBV27 | TRBD1 | TGTGCCAGCGCAGGGGGTCCAAGGGGCTACACCTTC | CASAGGPRGYTF
TRBJ2-1 | . | TRBV6-4 | . | TGTGCCAGCAGTCCTGCGGGGTCGGGCTACAATGAGCAGTTCTTC | CASSPAGSGYNEQFF
TRBJ1-2 | . | TRBV6-1 | TRBD1 | TGTGCCAGCAGTCATGGACAGGGGGCCTATGGCTACACCTTC | CASSHGQGAYGYTF
TRBJ2-7 | . | TRBV12-5 | . | TGTGCTAGTGGTTTGGTATGGGGGTACGAGCAGTACTTC | CASGLVWGYEQYF
TRBJ2-2 | . | TRBV19 | . | TGTGCCAGTAGTATAGTCGCGATCACCACCGGGGAGCTGTTTTTT | CASSIVAITTGELFF
TRBJ2-3 | . | TRBV7-3 | . | TGTGCCAGCAGCCTTTTGGGGGGCACAGATACGCAGTATTTT | CASSLLGGTDTQYF
TRBJ1-2 | . | TRBV6-6 | . | TGTGCCAGCAGTATGGGGGGGGTGTTCGCCTTC | CASSMGGVFAF
TRBJ1-1 | . | TRBV29-1 | TRBD1 | TGCAGCGTGGGGGCGAGGGGGCTTGACACTGAAGCTTTCTTT | CSVGARGLDTEAFF
TRBJ2-3 | . | TRBV10-1 | . | TGCGCCAGCAGGGCAGGGGCGGCAGATACGCAGTATTTT | CASRAGAADTQYF
TRBJ2-3 | . | TRBV5-1 | TRBD2 | TGCGCCAGCAAAACCCTAGCGGGGAACACAGATACGCAGTATTTT | CASKTLAGNTDTQYF
TRBJ1-2 | . | TRBV27 | TRBD1 | TGTGCCAGCAGCCGAGACAGGGGGCTTGTTGGCTACACCTTC | CASSRDRGLVGYTF
TRBJ1-2 | . | TRBV5-4 | . | TGTGCCAGCAGCTTGGAGGTGGGGACCCCTGGCTATGGCTACACCTTC | CASSLEVGTPGYGYTF
TRBJ1-1 | . | TRBV6-5 | . | TGTGCCAGCAGTTACGACAGCCCCCGGAACACTGAAGCTTTCTTT | CASSYDSPRNTEAFF
TRBJ1-2 | . | TRBV5-1 | TRBD1 | TGCGCCAGCAGCTTGGAGTCACAGGGGAGCTATGGCTACACCTTC | CASSLESQGSYGYTF
TRBJ2-1 | . | TRBV5-1 | . | TGCGCCAGCAGCTTTGATGTAGGGGAGAGTGAGCAGTTCTTC | CASSFDVGESEQFF
TRBJ2-7 | . | TRBV5-4 | . | TGTGCCAGCAGCGCACAGGTTGGAGGGTCCTACGAGCAGTACTTC | CASSAQVGGSYEQYF